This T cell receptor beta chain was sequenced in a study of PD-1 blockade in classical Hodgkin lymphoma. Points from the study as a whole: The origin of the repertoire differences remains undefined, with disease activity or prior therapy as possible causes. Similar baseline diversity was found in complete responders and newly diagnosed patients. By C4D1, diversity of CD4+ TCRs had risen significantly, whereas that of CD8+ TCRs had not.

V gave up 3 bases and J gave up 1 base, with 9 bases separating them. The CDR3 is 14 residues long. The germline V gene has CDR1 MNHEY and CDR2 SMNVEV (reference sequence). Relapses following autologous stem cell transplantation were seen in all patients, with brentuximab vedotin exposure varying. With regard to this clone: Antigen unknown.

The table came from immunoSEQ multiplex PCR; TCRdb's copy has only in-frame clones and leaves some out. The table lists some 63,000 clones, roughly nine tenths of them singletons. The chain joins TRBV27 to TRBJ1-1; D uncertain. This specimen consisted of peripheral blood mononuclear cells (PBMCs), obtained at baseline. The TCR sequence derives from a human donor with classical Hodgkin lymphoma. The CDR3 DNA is TGTGCCAGCAGTTTCGTTGGGCGGAACACTGAAGCTTTCTTT. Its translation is CASSFVGRNTEAFF.